Sequencing of this TCR beta chain was carried out in a study of T cells in localized non-small cell lung cancer. Study-level findings and limits: Sequencing was limited to one tumor region, leaving the possibility of heterogeneity open. Adjacent lung held a median around 58 of the top 100 tumor clones. Measurement of T cell clonality placed uninvolved adjacent lung highest, above the level in tumor. Higher blood T cell density tracked longer overall survival.

This CDR3 is built from 13 residues. In germline, CDR1 is SGHVS, CDR2 FQNEAQ. V dropped 5 bases and J dropped 8 bases, with 15 bases sitting between them. As concerns this clone: Its antigen remains unknown.

This table comes from immunoSEQ multiplex PCR, and its TCRdb copy is limited to in-frame clones, with some not included. The sample lists roughly 34,000 clones, approximately 86% occurring once. The source material was peripheral blood mononuclear cells, sampled before any cancer treatment. V is TRBV7-8 and J is TRBJ1-2, with D perhaps TRBD1 (6 bases). This receptor was obtained from a man aged 35 to 69 with stage III lung adenocarcinoma. The CDR3 nucleotides read TGTGCCAGCAGCGTAACAGGGACGGGAGGCTACACCTTC. This translates into CASSVTGTGGYTF.